What follows is one TCR beta chain and its context. Its binding antigen is unknown. Per-base qualities were not stored, and no clone one base away is much larger. This sample stems from a study of blood T cell repertoires in COVID-19 (dated by TCRdb to 2020 to 2022). Study-level background: Collaborator samples came from the United States, Italy and Spain and covered acute and convalescent phases of COVID-19. HLA class I and class II types, where available, came from metadata supplied by the sample provider rather than from assay-based typing. A de-identified subject ID, COVID-19 status, age in years and sex were almost always included in the sample metadata. The samples were drawn from the first 160 participants of the ongoing ImmuneRACE study and from 1,200 or so subjects provided by 6 global collaborators. Deeply sampled blood TCRbeta repertoires from subjects exposed to, actively infected with, or recovered from COVID-19 were included in the dataset. The repertoires were made available in a free public database intended to serve as a resource for research on the immune response to SARS-CoV-2. The prospective study material was composed of cDNA or gDNA derived from T cells, B-cell-depleted T cells, or PBMCs. Broad study findings and their caveats: Clinical and demographic metadata were provided uncurated, with the amount varying by source and participant.

The immunoSEQ Assay, a bias-controlled multiplex PCR, was used to amplify TCRbeta CDR3 regions from genomic DNA. As for how the authors treated the data: The number of nucleated cells in each sample was estimated by amplification of reference gene primers within the assay. To quantify the absolute abundance of each unique TCRbeta CDR3 rearrangement, sequence reads were collapsed and filtered. For each sample, productive Simpson clonality was calculated as the square root of Simpson's diversity index over productive rearrangements. TCRdb took over this immuneACCESS table, retaining in-frame rearrangements with V and J assigned. Such tables are incomplete; in checked studies, under half of the missing clones stem from an unresolved V gene, and the remainder is unexplained. V and J calls and clone size follow that table, whereas D and trimming were derived from the DNA. The sample table holds over 60,000 clones, of which 89% were seen once. The ten top clones hold approximately 10% of the sample.

Trimming at the junction amounts to 1 base on V and 1 base on J, and the germline ends lie 17 bases apart. The CDR3, cysteine through phenylalanine, is 18 amino acids long. The sequence is cut down to CDR3 DNA, 54 bases in frame from base 1. The germline V gene (reference sequence) sets CDR1 to PRHDT and CDR2 to FYEKMQ. Collaborating institutions collected whole blood in K2EDTA tubes following their own protocols. For TCRbeta analysis, collaborators shipped samples in one of three forms: frozen whole blood, isolated PBMCs, or DNA extracted from either of those sample types. The chain couples TRBV13 to TRBJ2-1, with TRBD2 tentatively as D gene (5 bases match). The source of this sequence is an elderly man with acute or convalescent COVID-19. The material sequenced was peripheral blood. CDR3 sequence: CASSLALLGSASYNEQFF. The nucleotide sequence is TGTGCCAGCAGCTTAGCCCTACTAGGTAGCGCGTCCTACAATGAGCAGTTCTTC.